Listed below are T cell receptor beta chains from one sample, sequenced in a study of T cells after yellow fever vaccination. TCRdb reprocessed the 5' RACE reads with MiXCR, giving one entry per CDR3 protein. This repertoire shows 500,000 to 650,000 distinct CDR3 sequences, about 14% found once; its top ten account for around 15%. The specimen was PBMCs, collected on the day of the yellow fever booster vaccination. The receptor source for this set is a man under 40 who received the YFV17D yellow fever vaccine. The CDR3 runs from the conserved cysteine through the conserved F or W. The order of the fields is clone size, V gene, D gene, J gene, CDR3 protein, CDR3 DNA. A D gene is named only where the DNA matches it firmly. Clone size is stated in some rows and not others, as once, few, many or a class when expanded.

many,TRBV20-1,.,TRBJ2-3,CSARGPPDTQYF,TGCAGTGCTAGAGGGCCCCCAGATACGCAGTATTTT
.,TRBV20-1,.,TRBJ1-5,CSATYRATNQPQHF,TGCAGTGCAACCTACAGGGCGACCAATCAGCCCCAGCATTTT
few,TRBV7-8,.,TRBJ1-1,CASSSQGLAEAFF,TGTGCCAGCAGCTCGCAGGGTCTCGCTGAAGCTTTCTTT
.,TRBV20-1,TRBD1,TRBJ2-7,CSAREDPDRFLRF,TGCAGTGCTAGAGAGGACCCGGACAGGTTTCTCCGCTTC
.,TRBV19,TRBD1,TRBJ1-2,CASRPDRVVGYTF,TGTGCCAGTAGGCCTGACAGGGTTGTTGGCTACACCTTC
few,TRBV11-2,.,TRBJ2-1,CASSSKFLDEQFF,TGTGCCAGCAGCTCAAAGTTTTTAGATGAGCAGTTCTTC
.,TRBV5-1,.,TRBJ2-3,CASSFRGSADTQYF,TGCGCCAGCAGCTTCCGAGGGTCGGCAGATACGCAGTATTTT
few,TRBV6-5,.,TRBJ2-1,CATGGARNEQFF,TGTGCCACCGGGGGTGCCCGCAATGAGCAGTTCTTC
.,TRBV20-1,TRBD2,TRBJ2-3,CSALTSVTDTQYF,TGCAGTGCCCTGACTAGCGTCACAGATACGCAGTATTTT
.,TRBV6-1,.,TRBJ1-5,CASSPALYSNQPQHF,TGTGCCAGCAGTCCCGCCCTTTATAGCAATCAGCCCCAGCATTTT
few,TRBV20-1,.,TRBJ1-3,CSAVSGNTIYF,TGCAGTGCCGTCTCTGGAAACACCATATATTTT
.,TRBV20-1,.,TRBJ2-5,CSASQGHTETQYF,TGCAGTGCTAGTCAGGGCCATACGGAGACCCAGTACTTC
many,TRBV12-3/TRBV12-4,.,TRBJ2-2,CASRREYTGELFF,TGTGCCAGCAGACGGGAGTACACCGGGGAGCTGTTTTTT
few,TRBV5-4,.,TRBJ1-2,CASSLFGGDNYGYTF,TGTGCCAGCAGCTTGTTTGGCGGAGATAACTATGGCTACACCTTC
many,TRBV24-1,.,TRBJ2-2,CATSDYGSGTGELFF,TGTGCCACCAGTGATTACGGGAGTGGTACCGGGGAGCTGTTTTTT
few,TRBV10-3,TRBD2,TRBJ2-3,CAGQSGSSPDTQYF,TGTGCCGGCCAAAGCGGGAGTAGTCCAGATACGCAGTATTTT
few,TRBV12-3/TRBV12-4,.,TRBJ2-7,CASRGEEGYYEQYF,TGTGCCAGCAGGGGGGAGGAGGGGTACTACGAGCAGTACTTC
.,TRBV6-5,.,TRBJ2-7,CASSYSAQGPEQYF,TGTGCCAGCAGTTACTCAGCTCAGGGACCCGAGCAGTACTTC
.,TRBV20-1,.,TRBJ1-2,CSASSAPSNYGYTF,TGCAGTGCTAGTTCGGCACCGTCTAACTATGGCTACACCTTC
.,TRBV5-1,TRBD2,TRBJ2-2,CASSTGTSGSDTGELFF,TGCGCCAGCAGCACAGGGACTAGCGGGAGTGACACCGGGGAGCTGTTTTTT
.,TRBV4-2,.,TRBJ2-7,CASTPRLSRGHYEQYF,TGTGCCAGCACTCCTCGACTCTCTAGGGGTCACTACGAGCAGTACTTC
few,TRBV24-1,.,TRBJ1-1,CATSDFKGIMNTEAFF,TGTGCCACCAGTGATTTTAAGGGGATAATGAACACTGAAGCTTTCTTT
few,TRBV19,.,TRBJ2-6,CASSIVETYVSGANVLTF,TGTGCCAGTAGTATAGTTGAGACTTACGTCTCTGGGGCCAACGTCCTGACTTTC
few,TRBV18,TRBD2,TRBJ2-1,CASSPRGLAQAANNEQFF,TGTGCCAGCTCACCCCGGGGACTAGCCCAGGCGGCTAACAATGAGCAGTTCTTC
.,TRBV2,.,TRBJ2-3,CAGARRRSTDTQYF,TGTGCCGGAGCGCGTCGGCGGAGCACAGATACGCAGTATTTT
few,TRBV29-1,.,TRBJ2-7,CSVGGAYEQYF,TGCAGCGTTGGCGGCGCCTACGAGCAGTACTTC
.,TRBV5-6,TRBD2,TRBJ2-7,CASSFTSPGTSGRNEQYF,TGTGCCAGCAGCTTTACTTCCCCCGGGACTAGCGGGAGGAACGAGCAGTACTTC
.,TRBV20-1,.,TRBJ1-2,CSARATANYGYTF,TGCAGTGCTAGAGCTACAGCTAACTATGGCTACACCTTC
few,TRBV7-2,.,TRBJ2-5,CASSEDPRSQYF,TGTGCCAGCAGCGAAGACCCTAGATCCCAGTACTTC
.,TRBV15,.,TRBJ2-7,CATSTGTGGLAEVYEQYF,TGTGCCACCAGCACCGGGACAGGGGGACTAGCGGAGGTCTACGAGCAGTACTTC
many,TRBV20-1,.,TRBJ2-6,CSARAVAGANVLTF,TGCAGTGCTAGAGCAGTAGCTGGGGCCAACGTCCTGACTTTC
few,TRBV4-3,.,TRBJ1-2,CASSHNGEGYGYTF,TGCGCCAGCAGCCACAATGGGGAGGGATATGGCTACACCTTC
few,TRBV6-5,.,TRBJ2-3,CASSYRAGVADTQYF,TGTGCCAGCAGTTACAGGGCTGGGGTAGCAGATACGCAGTATTTT
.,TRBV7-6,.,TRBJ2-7,CASSSPGRTYEQYF,TGTGCCAGCAGCTCCCCCGGACGGACCTACGAGCAGTACTTC
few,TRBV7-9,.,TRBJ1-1,CASSLAQGLKAFF,TGTGCCAGCAGCTTAGCCCAGGGGCTTAAAGCTTTCTTT
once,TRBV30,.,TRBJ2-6,CAWSQPSGANVLTF,TGTGCCTGGAGCCAGCCCTCTGGGGCCAACGTCCTGACTTTC
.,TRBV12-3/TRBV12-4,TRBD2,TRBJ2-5,CASRGTGGQETQYF,TGTGCCAGCAGGGGAACGGGGGGCCAAGAGACCCAGTACTTC
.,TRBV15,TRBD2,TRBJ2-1,CATSRSGRAPNEQFF,TGTGCCACCAGCAGGAGCGGGAGGGCCCCCAATGAGCAGTTCTTC
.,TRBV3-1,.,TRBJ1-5,CARLEGRAYSNQPQHF,TGTGCCCGCCTCGAGGGAAGGGCTTATAGCAATCAGCCCCAGCATTTT
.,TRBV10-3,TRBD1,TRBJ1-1,CAIREATGYTEAFF,TGTGCCATCAGAGAGGCGACAGGGTACACTGAAGCTTTCTTT
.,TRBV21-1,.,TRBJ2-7,CASSAPGEQYF,TGTGCCAGCAGCGCACCGGGCGAGCAGTACTTC
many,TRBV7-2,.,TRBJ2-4,CASSPMGSSIQYF,TGTGCCAGCAGCCCGATGGGTAGCTCCATTCAGTACTTC
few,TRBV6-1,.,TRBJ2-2,CASTPPRSGTGELFF,TGTGCCAGCACCCCCCCGAGGTCGGGGACCGGGGAGCTGTTTTTT
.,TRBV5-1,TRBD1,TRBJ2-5,CASGPDRQESQYF,TGCGCCAGCGGCCCGGACAGGCAAGAGTCCCAGTACTTC
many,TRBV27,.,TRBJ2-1,CATKEAYNEQFF,TGTGCCACGAAGGAAGCCTACAATGAGCAGTTCTTC